This TCR beta chain is from a study of blood T cell repertoires in COVID-19. Generated by immunoSEQ multiplex PCR, the TCRdb table keeps only in-frame clones and is missing some. The sample shows 200,000 or so clones, around 90% of them seen only once. CDR1 is LGHDT and CDR2 is YNNKEL in the germline V gene (reference sequence). The CDR3 totals 15 residues. V lost 1 base and J 6 bases, leaving 16 bases between the germline ends. All enrollees were about 18 to 100 years old and from under 25 US areas. The clonotype was recovered from a man under 40 who had recovered from COVID-19. Sequenced: PBMCs or T cells enriched from blood (not recorded which). The chain combines TRBV3-1 (or the pseudogene TRBV3-2) with TRBJ2-7; possible D gene TRBD2, 5 bases. The chain's CDR3 is CASSQVQAAGAEQYF. CDR3 bases: TGTGCCAGCAGCCAAGTTCAAGCGGCTGGCGCCGAGCAGTACTTC.